Shown below are 29 T cell receptor beta chains from a single sample sequenced in a study of blood T cell repertoires in COVID-19 (dated by TCRdb to 2018 to 2020). Preparation of the library involved the immunoSEQ multiplex PCR assay. In TCRdb, the immuneACCESS table is reduced to in-frame sequences with V and J assigned. These tables do not hold every clone; where another copy was compared, an unresolved V gene accounts for under half, and the others remain unexplained. The table for this sample lists roughly 230,000 clones; nearly 90% of them were counted only once. Together, the top ten hold roughly 5% of the sample. Sequenced sample: peripheral blood. The source of these receptors is a middle-aged woman who had recovered from COVID-19.

This chain joins TRBV2 and TRBJ1-5, with 7 bases that match TRBD1. V shed 7 bases, J shed 5 bases, and the junction held 2 bases outside the gene matches. The CDR3 is made up of 12 amino acids. Germline CDR1 and CDR2: SNHLY and FYNNEI. In DNA form, the CDR3 reads TGTGCCAGCATCAGGGGGGATCAGCCCCAGCATTTT. Its protein is CASIRGDQPQHF. Full variable domain (outside the CDR3, taken from reference TRBV2 and TRBJ1-5): EPEVTQTPSHQVTQMGQEVILRCVPISNHLYFYWYRQILGQKVEFLVSFYNNEISEKSEIFDDQFSVERPDGSNFTLKIRSTKLEDSAMYFCASIRGDQPQHFGDGTRLSIL.

The chain couples TRBV2 to TRBJ2-5; maybe TRBD2 (6 bases). The V gene's germline CDR1 is SNHLY and CDR2 FYNNEI. There are 14 residues in the CDR3. V dropped 4 bases and J dropped 5 bases, with 14 bases sitting between them. CDR3 protein: CASSGTGESETQYF. CDR3 in DNA: TGTGCCAGCAGTGGGACGGGAGAATCCGAGACCCAGTACTTC.

This sequence joins TRBV30 and TRBJ1-6; no definite D call. CDR3 length: 13 residues. The ends were cut back, 1 base at V and 5 bases at J, with 6 bases in the middle. Germline CDR1 is GTSNPN and CDR2 is SVGIG (reference sequence). The CDR3 region has the DNA TGTGCCTGGAGTGCACTGCATAATTCACCCCTCCACTTT. This sequence encodes CAWSALHNSPLHF. Using reference TRBV30 and TRBJ1-6 for the parts outside the CDR3, the full variable domain is SQTIHQWPATLVQPVGSPLSLECTVEGTSNPNLYWYRQAAGRGLQLLFYSVGIGQISSEVPQNLSASRPQDRQFILSSKKLLLSDSGFYLCAWSALHNSPLHFGNGTRLTVT.

The rearrangement uses TRBV19 and TRBJ1-2; TRBD1 aligns across 7 bases. The germline CDR1 and CDR2 sequences are LNHDA and SQIVND (reference sequence). The CDR3 covers 15 residues. Germline trimming cut 6 bases from V and 5 bases from J; bases unmatched to any gene: 12. The CDR3 loop reads CASSLVDREGYGYTF. The CDR3 nucleotides are TGTGCCAGTAGCCTTGTTGACAGGGAAGGGTATGGCTACACCTTC.

The chain joins TRBV10-3 to TRBJ2-3; 7 bases are shared with TRBD2. V lost 10 bases and J lost 3; bases outside the gene matches: 1. The CDR3 sequence is 11 residues long. Germline lookup yields CDR1 ENHRY and CDR2 SYGVKD. The CDR3 spells CATGGTDTQYF. CDR3 in DNA: TGTGCCACCGGGGGGACAGATACGCAGTATTTT.

The gene calls are TRBV19 and TRBJ2-3, with D possibly matching TRBD2 (6 bases). The germline CDR1 and CDR2 sequences are LNHDA and SQIVND (reference sequence). The CDR3 is 16 residues long. The V end lost 4 bases, the J end lost 0 bases, and 14 bases lay between the germline ends. In DNA, the CDR3 is TGTGCCAGTAGTAGGACTACGAACCCTAGCACAGATACGCAGTATTTT. Amino acid sequence: CASSRTTNPSTDTQYF.

The CDR3 region is CARQGQGIDYGYTF. The CDR3 region has the DNA TGTGCCAGGCAGGGACAGGGGATCGACTATGGCTACACCTTC. This chain joins TRBV2 and TRBJ1-2; 10 nucleotides agree with TRBD1. Germline values: CDR1 SNHLY, CDR2 FYNNEI. Trimming at V came to 9 bases and at J to 3 bases, leaving 7 bases not matched to a gene. The length of the CDR3 is 14 residues.

This chain connects TRBV4-3 to TRBJ1-4; D possibly corresponds to TRBD1 (6 bases). The CDR3 totals 16 residues. Germline values: CDR1 LGHNA, CDR2 YSLEER. V lost 3 bases and J lost 6, with 17 bases in between. Written as DNA, the CDR3 is TGCGCCAGCAGCCAGCAAACAGGGACGGAGTATGAAAAACTGTTTTTT. Translation gives CASSQQTGTEYEKLFF.

J is TRBJ1-4 and V is TRBV27; 8 bases are shared with TRBD1. The CDR3 covers 16 residues. CDR1 and CDR2 from the germline V gene are MNHEY and SMNVEV (reference sequence). V trimming: 5 bases; J trimming: 5 bases; junction bases outside the gene matches: 10. CDR3 sequence (DNA): TGTGCCAGCAGTCCTCCTGGACAGGGAACGAATGAAAAACTGTTTTTT. Protein product: CASSPPGQGTNEKLFF.

This clone was counted only a few times. V usage is TRBV7-9 and J usage is TRBJ2-3; 7 bases agree with TRBD1. The junction had 2 bases not matched to a gene; V was cut back by 4 bases and J by 1 base. CDR3 length: 14 amino acids. CDR1 and CDR2 from the germline V gene are SEHNR and FQNEAQ (reference sequence). Here the CDR3 DNA reads TGTGCCAGCAGCTCCGGACAGGGCACAGATACGCAGTATTTT. It specifies CASSSGQGTDTQYF.

This clone was counted a single time. The chain couples TRBV19 to TRBJ1-1, with D hard to call. Germline V gene sequence: CDR1 LNHDA, CDR2 SQIVND (reference sequence). This CDR3 is 15 amino acids long. V was pared by 2 bases and J by 1 base, with 11 bases between. CDR3 sequence (DNA): TGTGCCAGTAGTATATGGCAGTTGGCGAACACTGAAGCTTTCTTT. Translating gives CASSIWQLANTEAFF. Looking up the rest from reference TRBV19 and TRBJ1-1 gives the full variable domain: DGGITQSPKYLFRKEGQNVTLSCEQNLNHDAMYWYRQDPGQGLRLIYYSQIVNDFQKGDIAEGYSVSREKKESFPLTVTSAQKNPTAFYLCASSIWQLANTEAFFGQGTRLTVV.

The J gene is TRBJ2-1, the V gene TRBV9, with D maybe TRBD1 (6 bases). V was trimmed by 5 bases and J by 7 bases, leaving 16 bases between them. The length of the CDR3 is 14 residues. From germline, CDR1 is SGDLS and CDR2 YYNGEE. DNA for the CDR3: TGTGCCAGCAGTCTCACAGGGAGTTTGAATGAGCAGTTCTTC. This translates into CASSLTGSLNEQFF.

The V call is TRBV19, the J call TRBJ2-5, with 9 bases identical to TRBD1. V trimming: 5 bases; J trimming: 0 bases; junction bases outside the gene matches: 10. This CDR3 region has 17 residues. CDR1 LNHDA and CDR2 SQIVND come from the germline V gene (reference sequence). The CDR3 reads CASSARTGVLYQETQYF. CDR3 DNA sequence: TGTGCCAGTAGTGCTCGGACAGGGGTCTTGTACCAAGAGACCCAGTACTTC.

This sequence joins TRBV28 and TRBJ1-1, with D possibly matching TRBD1 (6 bases). Germline V CDR1 and CDR2: MDHEN, SYDVKM. CDR3 length equals 16 residues. V gave up 5 bases and J gave up 5 bases, with 21 bases separating them. The CDR3 sequence is CASSPNGPGHYTEAFF. The CDR3 nucleotides are TGTGCCAGCAGTCCTAACGGACCGGGACATTATACTGAAGCTTTCTTT.

This clone was seen a handful of times. J is TRBJ2-1 and V is TRBV11-3; D possibly corresponds to TRBD2 (5 bases). The CDR3 sequence is 13 residues long. In germline, CDR1 is SGHNT, CDR2 YENEEA. Trimming shortened V by 8 bases and J by 6 bases, and 14 bases separated the two germline ends. Here the CDR3 DNA reads TGTGCCAGCCGCGGGCCGTCGGGCAATGAGCAGTTCTTC. This translates into CASRGPSGNEQFF.

This chain uses TRBV30 with TRBJ1-2; D is unclear. V gave up 2 bases and J gave up 5 bases, with 9 bases separating them. In germline, CDR1 is GTSNPN, CDR2 SVGIG (reference sequence). The CDR3 runs 12 residues. As DNA, the CDR3 is TGTGCCTGGAGTTCTGCTATTTATGGCTACACCTTC. Residues: CAWSSAIYGYTF.

The V call is TRBV3-1 (or the pseudogene TRBV3-2), the J call TRBJ2-5; a possible D gene is TRBD2 (7 bases). The CDR3 has 17 amino acids. Germline CDR1 LGHDT, CDR2 YNNKEL (reference sequence). V was shortened by 2 bases and J by 4 bases, with 20 bases between the two germline ends. In nucleotides, the CDR3 is TGTGCCAGCAGCCAAACAGGACTAGAGGGGGGACGAGAGACCCAGTACTTC. As protein: CASSQTGLEGGRETQYF.

This sequence joins TRBV4-1 and TRBJ2-7; 7 nucleotides agree with TRBD1. Germline CDR1 is MGHRA and CDR2 is YSYEKL. This CDR3 has 15 amino acids. V was pared by 1 base and J by 2 bases, with 5 bases of the junction left unmatched. CDR3 loop: CASSQVWTGTYEQYF. CDR3 nucleotide sequence: TGCGCCAGCAGCCAAGTCTGGACAGGAACCTACGAGCAGTACTTC.

The rearrangement links TRBV4-1 to TRBJ2-2; TRBD1 agrees at 10 bases. The germline gives CDR1 MGHRA, CDR2 YSYEKL. J lost 4 bases, V lost 3 bases, and 14 bases had no gene match. The CDR3 runs to 19 residues. This CDR3 is CASSHDRGRPAGLTGELFF. CDR3 sequence (DNA): TGCGCCAGCAGCCACGACAGGGGGCGACCAGCTGGGCTCACCGGGGAGCTGTTTTTT.

This chain links TRBV9 with TRBJ2-2; TRBD2 aligns across 15 bases. Unmatched junction bases numbered 3, after V lost 0 bases and J lost 3 bases. Germline loops: CDR1 SGDLS, CDR2 YYNGEE. The CDR3 has 18 amino acids. This chain's CDR3 is CASSVGTSGGADTGELFF. CDR3 nucleotide sequence: TGTGCCAGCAGCGTAGGGACTAGCGGGGGGGCGGACACCGGGGAGCTGTTTTTT.

This sequence joins TRBV4-2 and TRBJ2-7; 8 bases map to TRBD2. V lost 0 bases and J lost 1; bases outside the gene matches: 8. Germline lookup yields CDR1 LGHNA and CDR2 YNFKEQ. The CDR3 runs 17 residues. CDR3 amino acids: CASSQDLAGSYSYEQYF. CDR3 sequence (DNA): TGTGCCAGCAGCCAAGATCTAGCGGGCAGTTATTCCTACGAGCAGTACTTC.

J is TRBJ2-2 and V is TRBV7-9, with a possible D match to TRBD2 (5 bases). Germline lookup yields CDR1 SEHNR and CDR2 FQNEAQ (reference sequence). V shed 5 bases and J shed 5 bases, with 12 bases lying between them. The CDR3 totals 14 residues. The CDR3 DNA follows: TGTGCCAGCAGCCCCGACGGGGAAACCGGGGAGCTGTTTTTT. This translates into CASSPDGETGELFF.

This clone was detected only once. CDR3 in amino acids: CASSLGGLAGGTDTQYF. The CDR3 region has the DNA TGTGCCAGCAGCTTGGGAGGACTAGCGGGGGGCACAGATACGCAGTATTTT. V gene TRBV5-4 combines with J gene TRBJ2-3; TRBD2 matches at 13 bases. Unmatched junction bases numbered 2, after V lost 0 bases and J lost 1 base. Germline loops: CDR1 SGHNT, CDR2 YYREEE (reference sequence). The length of the CDR3 is 17 residues.

The chain has TRBV29-1 and TRBJ1-1; the D is unclear. The V end was cut by 7 bases, the J end by 0 bases, with 9 bases between. The CDR3 extends over 12 amino acids. From germline, CDR1 is SQVTM and CDR2 ANQGSEA. In DNA form, the CDR3 reads TGCAGCGCCCAGCGAATGAACACTGAAGCTTTCTTT. It is translated as CSAQRMNTEAFF.

The chain uses TRBV4-1 and TRBJ2-2; D is ambiguous. Trimming removed 4 bases from V and 5 bases from J, with 20 bases in between. The germline V gene encodes CDR1 MGHRA and CDR2 YSYEKL. This CDR3 contains 17 residues. CDR3 nucleotide sequence: TGCGCCAGCAGCCTAGAAATACCGGTGTTGAGAACCGGGGAGCTGTTTTTT. Translated: CASSLEIPVLRTGELFF.

This chain uses TRBV5-1 with TRBJ1-2; 9 positions match TRBD1. CDR1 and CDR2 from the germline V gene are SGHRS and YFSETQ. This CDR3 spans 14 amino acids. J was trimmed by 8 bases and V by 4 bases; bases with no gene match: 9. CDR3: CASSPGQGEGGYTF. The CDR3 nucleotides are TGCGCCAGCAGCCCGGGACAGGGTGAGGGGGGCTACACCTTC.

The CDR3 region is CASSNYPEGNEQFF. The CDR3 DNA reads as TGTGCCAGTAGTAATTATCCAGAGGGCAATGAGCAGTTCTTC. The chain employs TRBV19 and TRBJ2-1; D might be TRBD2 (5 bases). Germline loops: CDR1 LNHDA, CDR2 SQIVND (reference sequence). Between the trimmed V and J ends, which lost 4 bases and 6 bases, there was a span of 13 bases. The CDR3 is 14 residues long.

This sequence joins TRBV29-1 and TRBJ2-1, with TRBD1 identical over 7 bases. The trim removed 5 bases at V and 7 bases at J, leaving 11 bases unmatched. The CDR3 is 14 residues long. The germline V gene encodes CDR1 SQVTM and CDR2 ANQGSEA. CDR3 nucleotide sequence: TGCAGCGTTATGCCCGGGACAGCGTATAATGAGCAGTTCTTC. This encodes CSVMPGTAYNEQFF.

This sequence joins TRBV5-1 and TRBJ2-5; 7 bases map to TRBD2. The CDR3 sequence is 14 residues long. Germline CDR1 and CDR2: SGHRS and YFSETQ. The V and J ends lost 4 bases and 5 bases, in that order; junction bases with no gene match: 8. In DNA, the CDR3 is TGCGCCAGCAGCCCTACGGGGGGTTTGGAGACCCAGTACTTC. This sequence encodes CASSPTGGLETQYF.